One TCR beta chain is described in this entry. The entry originates in a study of blood T cell repertoires in COVID-19. This CDR3 region has 17 residues. The ends were cut back, 5 bases at V and 4 bases at J, with 21 bases in the middle. Germline CDR1 and CDR2: MNHEY and SMNVEV (reference sequence). Repertoires were generated with immunoSEQ multiplex PCR, while TCRdb's copy carries only in-frame clones and drops some. The sample shows about 180,000 clones, over 80% of them seen only once. Sequenced material: peripheral blood. This sequence originates from a woman in her thirties or forties with COVID-19, enrolled during active disease. The chain recombines TRBV27 with TRBJ1-5; a weak D match, TRBD1 (6 bases). DNA of the CDR3: TGTGCCAGCAGTCCCTTCACAGGGAGGGTAGGTAATCAGCCCCAGCATTTT. Its translation is CASSPFTGRVGNQPQHF.